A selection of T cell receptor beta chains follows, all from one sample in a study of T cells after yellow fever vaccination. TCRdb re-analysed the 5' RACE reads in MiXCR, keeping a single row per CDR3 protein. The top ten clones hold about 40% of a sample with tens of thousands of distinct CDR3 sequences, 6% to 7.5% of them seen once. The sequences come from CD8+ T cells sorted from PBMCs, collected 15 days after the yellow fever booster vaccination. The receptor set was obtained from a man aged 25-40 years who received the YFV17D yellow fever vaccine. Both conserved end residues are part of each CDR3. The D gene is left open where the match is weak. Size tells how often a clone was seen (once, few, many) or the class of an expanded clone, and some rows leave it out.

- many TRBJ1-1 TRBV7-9 TGTGCCAGCAGCACAACCGACGCCCCGGGACCTGAAGCTTTCTTT CASSTTDAPGPEAFF
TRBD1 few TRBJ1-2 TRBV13 TGTGCCAGCGACCGACAGGGGCAAGATGGCTACACCTTC CASDRQGQDGYTF
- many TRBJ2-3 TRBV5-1 TGCGCCAGCAGCTTGACCCCCCTTTCCCCAGATACGCAGTATTTT CASSLTPLSPDTQYF
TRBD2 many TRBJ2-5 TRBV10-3 TGTGCCATCAGTGAGTCGAGCGGGGGAACTCAAGAGACCCAGTACTTC CAISESSGGTQETQYF
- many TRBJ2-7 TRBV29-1 TGCAGCGTAAGAGGGGGACGCCAATCCTACGAGCAGTACTTC CSVRGGRQSYEQYF
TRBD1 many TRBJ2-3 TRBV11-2 TGTGCCAGCAGCTTAGGAGGGACAGGGGCCAGGGGCACAGATACGCAGTATTTT CASSLGGTGARGTDTQYF
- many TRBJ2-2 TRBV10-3 TGTGCCATCAGGTCGGGGGGCGCGGACACCGGGGAGCTGTTTTTT CAIRSGGADTGELFF
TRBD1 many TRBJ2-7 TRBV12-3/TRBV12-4 TGTGCCAGCAGTTCGGGACAGGGAGTACGCGAGCAGTACTTC CASSSGQGVREQYF
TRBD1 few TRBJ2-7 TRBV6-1 TGTGCCAGCAGTCAAGGACAGGGGGCCGAGCAGTACTTC CASSQGQGAEQYF
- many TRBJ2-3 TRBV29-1 TGCAGCGGACAAATCAGGGAAGAATCAGATACGCAGTATTTT CSGQIREESDTQYF
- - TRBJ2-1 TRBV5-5 TGTGCCAGCAGCTTCTGGGGGGCCAACAATGAGCAGTTCTTC CASSFWGANNEQFF
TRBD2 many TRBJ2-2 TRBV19 TGTGCCAGTAGTAGGGGACTAGCGGGATTGGAGCTGTTTTTT CASSRGLAGLELFF
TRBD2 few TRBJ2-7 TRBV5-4 TGTGCCAGCAGCTGGGCGGCGGGAGGGGAGTCCTACGAGCAGTACTTC CASSWAAGGESYEQYF
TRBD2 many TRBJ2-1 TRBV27 TGTGCCAGCAGTTTAGTAGCGGGAGAGCTCTCCTACAATGAGCAGTTCTTC CASSLVAGELSYNEQFF
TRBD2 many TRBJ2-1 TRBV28 TGTGCCAGCAGGGGAGGTTCAGCGGGAGCCAATGAGCAGTTCTTC CASRGGSAGANEQFF
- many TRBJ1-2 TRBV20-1 TGCAGTGCCATCTACGGGGGTGGCTACACCTTC CSAIYGGGYTF
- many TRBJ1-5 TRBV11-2 TGTGCCAGCAGCTTTTTGTCCTCCAAGTATCAGCCCCAGCATTTT CASSFLSSKYQPQHF
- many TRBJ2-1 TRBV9 TGTGCCAGCAGCGCGGGCTTCTTTGCGACTGAGCAGTTCTTC CASSAGFFATEQFF
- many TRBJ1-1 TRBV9 TGTGCCAGCAGCGTAGCTCCCCACCGGGAGTACACTGAAGCTTTCTTT CASSVAPHREYTEAFF
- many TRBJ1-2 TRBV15 TGTGCCACCAGCAGAGAGGAGGGGGATGGCTACACCTTC CATSREEGDGYTF
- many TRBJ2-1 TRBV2 TGTGCCAGCAGTGAAAGCTCCTACAATGAGCAGTTCTTC CASSESSYNEQFF
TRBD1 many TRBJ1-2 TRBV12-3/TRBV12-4 TGTGCCAGCAGTTTAGTCGGTGGGACAGGGCACTATGGCTACACCTTC CASSLVGGTGHYGYTF
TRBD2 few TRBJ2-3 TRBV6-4 TGTGCCAGCAGTGAGGGTAGCGGGACAGATACGCAGTATTTT CASSEGSGTDTQYF
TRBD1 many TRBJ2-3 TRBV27 TGTGCCAGCAGTCACCCCGGACAGGGGAGGGATACGCAGTATTTT CASSHPGQGRDTQYF
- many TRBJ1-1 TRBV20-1 TGCAGTGCCGGTTCAGGGGACACTGAAGCTTTCTTT CSAGSGDTEAFF
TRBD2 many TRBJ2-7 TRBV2 TGTGCCAGCAGCCCACTAGCGCTCGAGCAGTACTTC CASSPLALEQYF
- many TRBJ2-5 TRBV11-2 TGTGCCAGCGGGACCGAGGGGCTACAAGAGACCCAGTACTTC CASGTEGLQETQYF
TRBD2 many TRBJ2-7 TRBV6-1 TGTGCCAGCAGTGAAGGACTAGCGGGAGCCTACGAGCAGTACTTC CASSEGLAGAYEQYF
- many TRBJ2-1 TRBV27 TGTGCCAGCAGTTTCTACGGTGAGCAGTTCTTC CASSFYGEQFF
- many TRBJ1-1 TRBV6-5 TGTGCCAGCACACTTAGGGACCCCCAGCCGGCAGCTTTCTTT CASTLRDPQPAAFF
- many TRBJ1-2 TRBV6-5 TGTGCCAGCAGTTACGGTAGCTATGGCTACACCTTC CASSYGSYGYTF
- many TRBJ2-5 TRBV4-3 TGCGCCAGCAGCCAAGGGGTGGGGGAGACCCAGTACTTC CASSQGVGETQYF
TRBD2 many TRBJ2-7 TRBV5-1 TGTGCCAGCAGTTTAGCGGGGAACGAGCAGTACTTC CASSLAGNEQYF
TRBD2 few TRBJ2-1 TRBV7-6 TGTGCCAGCAGCTTAGCGAGAAGCTCAGCGGGAGTTCACAATGAGCAGTTCTTC CASSLARSSAGVHNEQFF
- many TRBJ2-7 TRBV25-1 TGTGCCAGCAGCACAGCCTACGAGCAGTACTTC CASSTAYEQYF
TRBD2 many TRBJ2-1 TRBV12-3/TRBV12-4 TGTGCCAGCAGCACGGGACTAGCAGGGAATGAGCAGTTCTTC CASSTGLAGNEQFF
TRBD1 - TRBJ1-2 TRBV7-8 TGTGCCAGCAGCCCCTCACGACAGGGCTTCTATGGCTACACCTTC CASSPSRQGFYGYTF
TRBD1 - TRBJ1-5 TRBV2 TGTGCCAGCAGGACGGGACAGGGGATGGGTCAGCCCCAGCATTTT CASRTGQGMGQPQHF
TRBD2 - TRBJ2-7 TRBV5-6 TGTGCCAGCAGCTGGGGGGGGTACGAGCAGTACTTC CASSWGGYEQYF
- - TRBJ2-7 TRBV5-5 TGTGCCAGCAGCTTAGGCGGAAACTACGAGCAGTACTTC CASSLGGNYEQYF
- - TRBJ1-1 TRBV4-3 TGCGCCAGCAGCCAAGATCCCCCCGGGACGGCATACACTGAAGCTTTCTTT CASSQDPPGTAYTEAFF
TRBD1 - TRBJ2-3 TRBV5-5 TGTGCCAGCAGCTTGGGAGCCGGGACAGGGACAAGCACAGATACGCAGTATTTT CASSLGAGTGTSTDTQYF
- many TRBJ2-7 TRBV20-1 TGCAGTGCTAGAACCCGCGAAGACTACGAGCAGTACTTC CSARTREDYEQYF
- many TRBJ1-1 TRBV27 TGTGCCAGCAGTCCCCTTGGGTCAACGGGCACTGAAGCTTTCTTT CASSPLGSTGTEAFF
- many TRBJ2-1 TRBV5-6 TGTGCCAGCAGCTCCACGGCCGGCAATGAGCAGTTCTTC CASSSTAGNEQFF
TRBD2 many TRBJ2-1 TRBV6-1 TGTGCCAGCACCGCAGGGCTAGCGGCCTACAATGAGCAGTTCTTC CASTAGLAAYNEQFF